The T cell receptor beta chain described here comes from a study of blood T cell repertoires in COVID-19. J gave up 2 bases and V 8 bases, and 3 bases lay outside the gene matches. The CDR3 runs 12 residues. CDR1 is SGHAT, CDR2 FQNNGV, per germline. Clones were sequenced by immunoSEQ multiplex PCR, and TCRdb holds only the in-frame ones, with some missing. The sample has some 49,000 clones; 90% to 95% are singletons. V and J are TRBV11-2 and TRBJ2-7; 7 positions agree with TRBD1. The origin of this receptor is a man aged 55 to 70 with COVID-19, enrolled during active disease. The source material was peripheral blood. The CDR3 here is CASPDRAYEQYF. The CDR3 DNA reads TGTGCCAGCCCAGACAGGGCCTACGAGCAGTACTTC.